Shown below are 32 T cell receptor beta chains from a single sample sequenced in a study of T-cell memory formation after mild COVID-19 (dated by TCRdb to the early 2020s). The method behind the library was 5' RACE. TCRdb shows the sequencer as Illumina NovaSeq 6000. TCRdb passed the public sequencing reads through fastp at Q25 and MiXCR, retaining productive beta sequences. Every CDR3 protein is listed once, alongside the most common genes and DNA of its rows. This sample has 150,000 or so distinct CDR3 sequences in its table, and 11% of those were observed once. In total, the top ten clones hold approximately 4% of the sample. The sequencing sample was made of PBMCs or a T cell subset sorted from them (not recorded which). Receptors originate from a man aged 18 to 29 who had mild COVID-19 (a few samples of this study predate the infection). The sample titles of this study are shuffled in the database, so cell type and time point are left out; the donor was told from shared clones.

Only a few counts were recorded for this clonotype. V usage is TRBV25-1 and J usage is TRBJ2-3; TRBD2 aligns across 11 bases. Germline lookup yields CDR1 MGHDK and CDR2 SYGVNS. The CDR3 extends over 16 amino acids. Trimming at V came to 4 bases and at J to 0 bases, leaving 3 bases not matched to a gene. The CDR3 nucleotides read TGTGCCAGCAGTGGACTAGCGGGGTTTAGCACAGATACGCAGTATTTT. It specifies CASSGLAGFSTDTQYF.

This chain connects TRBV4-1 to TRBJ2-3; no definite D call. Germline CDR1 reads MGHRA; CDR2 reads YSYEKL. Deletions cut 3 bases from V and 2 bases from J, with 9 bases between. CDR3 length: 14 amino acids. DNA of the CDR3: TGCGCCAGCAGCCAGCTACTGTACACAGATACGCAGTATTTT. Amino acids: CASSQLLYTDTQYF.

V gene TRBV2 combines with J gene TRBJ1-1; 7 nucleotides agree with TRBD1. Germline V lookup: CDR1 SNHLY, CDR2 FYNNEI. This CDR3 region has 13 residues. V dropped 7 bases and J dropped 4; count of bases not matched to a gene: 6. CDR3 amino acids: CASTTGAGTEAFF. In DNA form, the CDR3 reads TGTGCCAGCACCACAGGGGCCGGCACTGAAGCTTTCTTT.

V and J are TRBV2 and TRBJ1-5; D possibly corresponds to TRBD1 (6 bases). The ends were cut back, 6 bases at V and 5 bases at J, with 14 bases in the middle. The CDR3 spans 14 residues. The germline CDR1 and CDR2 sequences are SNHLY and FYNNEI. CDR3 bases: TGTGCCAGCAGAGACAGGTTGGTCGATCAGCCCCAGCATTTT. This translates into CASRDRLVDQPQHF.

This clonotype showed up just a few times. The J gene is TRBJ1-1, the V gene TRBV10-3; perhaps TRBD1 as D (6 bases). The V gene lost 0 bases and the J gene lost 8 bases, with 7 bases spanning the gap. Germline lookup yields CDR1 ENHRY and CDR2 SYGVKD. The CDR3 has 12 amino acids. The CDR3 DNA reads TGTGCCATCAGTGAGTCGAGGGGGGAAGCTTTCTTT. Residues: CAISESRGEAFF.

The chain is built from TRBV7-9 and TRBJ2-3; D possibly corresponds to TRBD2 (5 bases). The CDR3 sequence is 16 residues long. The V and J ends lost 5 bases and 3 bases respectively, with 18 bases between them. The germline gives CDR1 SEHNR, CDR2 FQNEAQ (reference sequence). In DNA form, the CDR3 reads TGTGCCAGCAGCCCTAGATCCGGGATGGGAACAGATACGCAGTATTTT. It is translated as CASSPRSGMGTDTQYF.

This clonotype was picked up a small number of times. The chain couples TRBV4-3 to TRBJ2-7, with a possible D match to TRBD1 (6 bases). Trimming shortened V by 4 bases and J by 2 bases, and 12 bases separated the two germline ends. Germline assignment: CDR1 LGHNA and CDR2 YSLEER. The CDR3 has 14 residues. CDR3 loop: CASSRLGHTYEQYF. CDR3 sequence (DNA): TGCGCCAGCAGCCGCCTGGGACATACCTACGAGCAGTACTTC.

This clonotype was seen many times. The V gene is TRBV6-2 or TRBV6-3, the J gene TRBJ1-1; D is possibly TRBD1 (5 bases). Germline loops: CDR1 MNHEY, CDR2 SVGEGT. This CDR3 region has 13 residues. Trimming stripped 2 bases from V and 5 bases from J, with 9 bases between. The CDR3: CASSYIGGTEAFF. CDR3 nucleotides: TGTGCCAGCAGTTACATCGGGGGGACTGAAGCTTTCTTT.

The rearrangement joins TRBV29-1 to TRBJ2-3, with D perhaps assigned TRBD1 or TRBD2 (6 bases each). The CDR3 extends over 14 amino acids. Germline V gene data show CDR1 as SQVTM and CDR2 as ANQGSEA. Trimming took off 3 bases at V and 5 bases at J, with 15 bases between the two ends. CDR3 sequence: CSVDRRGQGDTQYF. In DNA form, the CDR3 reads TGCAGCGTTGATCGACGGGGGCAGGGAGATACGCAGTATTTT.

The CDR3 DNA is TGTGCCAGCAGCTTTACTAGCGACCGCACAGATACGCAGTATTTT. It yields the protein CASSFTSDRTDTQYF. The chain combines TRBV7-3 with TRBJ2-3; 7 nucleotides align to TRBD2. The CDR3 consists of 15 residues. Germline assignment: CDR1 SGHTA and CDR2 FQGTGA. V was clipped by 3 bases and J by 1 base; unmatched bases: 4.

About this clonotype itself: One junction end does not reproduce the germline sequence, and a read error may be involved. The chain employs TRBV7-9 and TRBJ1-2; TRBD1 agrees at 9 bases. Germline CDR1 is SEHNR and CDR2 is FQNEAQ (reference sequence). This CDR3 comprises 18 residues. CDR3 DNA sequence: TGTGCCAGCAGGTTAGCCCGGCCCGGAAGAAGGACAGGGGATGGCTACACCTTC. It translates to CASRLARPGRRTGDGYTF.

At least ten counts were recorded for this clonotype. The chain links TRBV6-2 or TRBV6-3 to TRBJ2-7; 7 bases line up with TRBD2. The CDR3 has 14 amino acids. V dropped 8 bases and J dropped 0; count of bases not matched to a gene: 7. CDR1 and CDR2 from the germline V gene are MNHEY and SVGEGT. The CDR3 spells CASHRDYNSYEQYF. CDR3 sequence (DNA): TGTGCCAGCCACCGGGACTACAACTCCTACGAGCAGTACTTC.

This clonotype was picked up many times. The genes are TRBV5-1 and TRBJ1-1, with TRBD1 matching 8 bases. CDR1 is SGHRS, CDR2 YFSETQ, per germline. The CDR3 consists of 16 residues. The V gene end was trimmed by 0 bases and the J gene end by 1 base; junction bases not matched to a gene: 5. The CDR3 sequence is CASSLVRDRGNTEAFF. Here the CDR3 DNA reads TGCGCCAGCAGCTTGGTTAGAGACAGGGGGAACACTGAAGCTTTCTTT.

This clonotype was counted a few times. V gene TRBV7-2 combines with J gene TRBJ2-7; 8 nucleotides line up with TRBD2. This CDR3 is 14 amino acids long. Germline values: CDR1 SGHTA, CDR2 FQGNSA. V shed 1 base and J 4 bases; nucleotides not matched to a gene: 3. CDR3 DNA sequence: TGTGCCAGCAGCTTAGTCGTAGCGGGGTACGAGCAGTACTTC. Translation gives CASSLVVAGYEQYF.

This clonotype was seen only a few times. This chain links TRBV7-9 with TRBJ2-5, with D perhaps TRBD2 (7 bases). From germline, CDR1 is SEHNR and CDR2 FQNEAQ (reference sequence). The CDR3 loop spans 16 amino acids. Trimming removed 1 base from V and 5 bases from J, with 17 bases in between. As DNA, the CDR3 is TGTGCCAGCAGCTTAGGGATCGGGGGGCGCGGGGAGACCCAGTACTTC. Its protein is CASSLGIGGRGETQYF.

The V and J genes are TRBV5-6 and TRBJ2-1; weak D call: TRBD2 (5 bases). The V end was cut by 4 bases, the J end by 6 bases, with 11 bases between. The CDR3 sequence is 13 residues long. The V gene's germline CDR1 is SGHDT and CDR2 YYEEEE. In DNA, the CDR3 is TGTGCCAGCAGCCCCGGACTCTTCAATGAGCAGTTCTTC. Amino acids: CASSPGLFNEQFF.

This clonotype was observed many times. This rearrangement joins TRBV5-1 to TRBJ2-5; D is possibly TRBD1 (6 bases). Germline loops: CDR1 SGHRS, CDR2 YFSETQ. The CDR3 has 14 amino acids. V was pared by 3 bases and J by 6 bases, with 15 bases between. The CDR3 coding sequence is TGCGCCAGCAGCTCCGACCTGGACAGAAAGACCCAGTACTTC. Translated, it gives CASSSDLDRKTQYF.

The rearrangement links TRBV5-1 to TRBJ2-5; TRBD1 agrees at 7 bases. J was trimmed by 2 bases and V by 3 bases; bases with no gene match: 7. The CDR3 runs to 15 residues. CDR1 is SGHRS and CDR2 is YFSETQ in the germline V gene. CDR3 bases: TGCGCCAGCAGCTGGGACAGACGGGGACAAGAGACCCAGTACTTC. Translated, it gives CASSWDRRGQETQYF.

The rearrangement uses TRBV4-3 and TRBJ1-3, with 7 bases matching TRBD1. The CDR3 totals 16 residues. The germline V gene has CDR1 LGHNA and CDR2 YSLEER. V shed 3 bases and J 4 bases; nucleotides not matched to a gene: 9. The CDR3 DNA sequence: TGCGCCAGCAGCCAGGACAGGCAGACGAGGGGAAACACCATATATTTT. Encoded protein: CASSQDRQTRGNTIYF.

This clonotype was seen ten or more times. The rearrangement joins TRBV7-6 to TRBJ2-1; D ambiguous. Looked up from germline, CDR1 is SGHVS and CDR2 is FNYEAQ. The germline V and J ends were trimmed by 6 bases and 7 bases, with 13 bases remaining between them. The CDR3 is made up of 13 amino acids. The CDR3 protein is CASRPGNRNEQFF. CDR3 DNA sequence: TGTGCCAGCAGGCCTGGGAATCGAAATGAGCAGTTCTTC.

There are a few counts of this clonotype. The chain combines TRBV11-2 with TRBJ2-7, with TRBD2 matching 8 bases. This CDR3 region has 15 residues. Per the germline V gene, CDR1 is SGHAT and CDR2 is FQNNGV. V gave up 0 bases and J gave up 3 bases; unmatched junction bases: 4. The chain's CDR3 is CASSLDRLAGYEQYF. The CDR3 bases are TGTGCCAGCAGCTTAGATCGGCTAGCGGGCTACGAGCAGTACTTC.

The CDR3 DNA reads as TGTGCCAGCAGCTGGGACAGGCCGACCTACGAGCAGTACTTC. Translated, it gives CASSWDRPTYEQYF. This rearrangement joins TRBV7-2 to TRBJ2-7; 8 bases agree with TRBD1. CDR1 is SGHTA and CDR2 is FQGNSA in the germline V gene. The CDR3 has 14 residues. V dropped 4 bases and J dropped 2; count of bases not matched to a gene: 4.

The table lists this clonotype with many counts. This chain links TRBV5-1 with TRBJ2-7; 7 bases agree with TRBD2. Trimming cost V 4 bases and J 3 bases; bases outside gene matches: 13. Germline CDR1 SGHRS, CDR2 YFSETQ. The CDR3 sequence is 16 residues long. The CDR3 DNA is TGCGCCAGCAGCCGGATTGGGAGGGGCTCTTTCTACGAGCAGTACGTC. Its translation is CASSRIGRGSFYEQYV.

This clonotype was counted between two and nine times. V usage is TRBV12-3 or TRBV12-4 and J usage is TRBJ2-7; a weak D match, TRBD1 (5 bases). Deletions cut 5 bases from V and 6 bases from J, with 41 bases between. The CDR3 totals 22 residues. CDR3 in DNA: TGTGCCAGCAGTCCGGGCACAAGAAGGTTGAGAGTCAGGGTGGCTAGGCTTGGCGAGCAGTACTTC. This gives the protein CASSPGTRRLRVRVARLGEQYF.

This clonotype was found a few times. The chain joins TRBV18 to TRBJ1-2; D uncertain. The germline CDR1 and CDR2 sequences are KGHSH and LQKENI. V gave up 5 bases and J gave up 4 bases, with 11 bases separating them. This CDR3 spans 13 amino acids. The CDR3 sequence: CASSSSEFYGYTF. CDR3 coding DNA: TGTGCCAGCTCAAGTTCGGAGTTCTATGGCTACACCTTC. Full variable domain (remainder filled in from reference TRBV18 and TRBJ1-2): NAGVMQNPRHLVRRRGQEARLRCSPMKGHSHVYWYRQLPEEGLKFMVYLQKENIIDESGMPKERFSAEFPKEGPSILRIQQVVRGDSAAYFCASSSSEFYGYTFGSGTRLTVV.

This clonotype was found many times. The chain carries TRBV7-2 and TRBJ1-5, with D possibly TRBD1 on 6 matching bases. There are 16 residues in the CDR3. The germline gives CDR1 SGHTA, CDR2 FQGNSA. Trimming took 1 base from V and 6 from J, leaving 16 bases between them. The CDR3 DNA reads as TGTGCCAGCAGCTTAGGTTCCAGGGGCGGTGGTCAGCCCCAGCATTTT. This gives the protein CASSLGSRGGGQPQHF.

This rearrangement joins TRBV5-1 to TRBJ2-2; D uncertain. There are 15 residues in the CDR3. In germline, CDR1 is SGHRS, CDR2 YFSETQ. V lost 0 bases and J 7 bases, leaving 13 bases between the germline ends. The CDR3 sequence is CASSLAGTRVGELFF. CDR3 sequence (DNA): TGCGCCAGCAGCTTGGCGGGTACCAGAGTCGGGGAGCTGTTTTTT.

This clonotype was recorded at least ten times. The CDR3 DNA is TGTGCCAGCAGGCCCCCCTTGGGGCGGGGGATAAACACCGGGGAGCTGTTTTTT. Its protein product is CASRPPLGRGINTGELFF. The chain joins TRBV7-6 to TRBJ2-2, with 7 bases lining up with TRBD2. Germline CDR1 is SGHVS and CDR2 is FNYEAQ. V shed 6 bases, J shed 2 bases, and the junction held 15 bases outside the gene matches. The CDR3 sequence is 18 residues long.

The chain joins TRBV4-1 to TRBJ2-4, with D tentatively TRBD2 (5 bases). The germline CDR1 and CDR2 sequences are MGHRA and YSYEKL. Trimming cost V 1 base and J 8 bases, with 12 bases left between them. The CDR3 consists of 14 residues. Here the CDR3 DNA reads TGCGCCAGCAGCCAAGGGTTGGAGGATCACATTCAGTACTTC. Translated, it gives CASSQGLEDHIQYF.

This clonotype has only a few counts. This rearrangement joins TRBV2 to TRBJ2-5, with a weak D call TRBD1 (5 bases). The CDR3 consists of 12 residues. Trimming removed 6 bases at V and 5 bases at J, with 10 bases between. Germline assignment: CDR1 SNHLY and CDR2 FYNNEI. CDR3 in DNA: TGTGCCAGCAGGGGGCTTGTGGAGACCCAGTACTTC. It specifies CASRGLVETQYF.

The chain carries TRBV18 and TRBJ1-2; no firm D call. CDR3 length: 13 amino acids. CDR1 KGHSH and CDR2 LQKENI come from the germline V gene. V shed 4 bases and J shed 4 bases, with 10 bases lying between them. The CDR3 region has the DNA TGTGCCAGCTCACAAACGGACGGCTATGGCTACACCTTC. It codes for CASSQTDGYGYTF.

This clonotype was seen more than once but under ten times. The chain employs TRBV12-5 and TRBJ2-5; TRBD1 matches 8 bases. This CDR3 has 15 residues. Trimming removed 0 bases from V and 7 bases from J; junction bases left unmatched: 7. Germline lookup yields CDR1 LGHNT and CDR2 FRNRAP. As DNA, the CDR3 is TGTGCTAGTGGTTTGGTACAGGGGGTCCCGGGGACCCAGTACTTC. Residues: CASGLVQGVPGTQYF.